This T cell receptor beta chain is drawn from a study of cytomegalovirus exposure and HLA in healthy donors. A note on this clone: What it binds is unknown.

The PCR had 60 Vbeta and 13 Jbeta primers. Sequenced by immunoSEQ multiplex PCR; TCRdb stores in-frame clones only, minus some. The repertoire holds around 90,000 clones, with 82% as singletons. Looked up from germline, CDR1 is SGDLS and CDR2 is YYNGEE. The CDR3 is 17 amino acids. Losses at the gene ends were 4 bases for V and 5 bases for J; bases not matched to a gene: 12. Study results and caveats: A few V segments could not be told apart, such as TRBV6-2 and TRBV6-3, and were left out. Beyond CMV serostatus, there was no information to go on about immune exposure.

Sequenced input: PBMCs. The receptor's source is a middle-aged man in good health and CMV-seronegative. The rearrangement uses TRBV9 and TRBJ2-1, with 10 bases matching TRBD2. The CDR3 is CASSPRLAGDVNNEQFF. The DNA of the CDR3 is TGTGCCAGCAGCCCCCGACTAGCGGGCGATGTAAACAATGAGCAGTTCTTC. Complete variable domain (other parts from reference TRBV9 and TRBJ2-1): DSGVTQTPKHLITATGQRVTLRCSPRSGDLSVYWYQQSLDQGLQFLIQYYNGEERAKGNILERFSAQQFPDLHSELNLSSLELGDSALYFCASSPRLAGDVNNEQFFGPGTRLTVL.